This TCR beta chain is drawn from a study of identical twins. Overall study findings and caveats: Models underestimated out-of-frame TCR alpha sharing in monozygotic twins.

This clonotype was picked up many times. Antigen unknown. Template switching added a universal primer site, and cDNA bore unique molecular identifiers. TCRdb used MiXCR to reprocess the 5' RACE reads, holding one entry per CDR3 protein. Of 500,000 to 650,000 distinct CDR3 sequences detected, 20% to 25% appear once; the ten largest clones hold around 0.47%. A further study also used this sample, focusing on yellow fever vaccine responses in identical twins.

Sequences were obtained from CD4+ T cells sorted from blood. The receptor was derived from a woman between 18 and 30 years old in good health.

The CDR3 DNA reads as TGTGCCAGCAGTCAGACAGGGGGCAATCAGCCCCAGCATTTT. Protein: CASSQTGGNQPQHF. The chain joins TRBV28 to TRBJ1-5, with TRBD1 matching 8 bases. In germline, CDR1 is MDHEN, CDR2 SYDVKM. CDR3 length equals 14 residues. The V and J ends lost 5 bases and 2 bases, in that order; junction bases with no gene match: 2.